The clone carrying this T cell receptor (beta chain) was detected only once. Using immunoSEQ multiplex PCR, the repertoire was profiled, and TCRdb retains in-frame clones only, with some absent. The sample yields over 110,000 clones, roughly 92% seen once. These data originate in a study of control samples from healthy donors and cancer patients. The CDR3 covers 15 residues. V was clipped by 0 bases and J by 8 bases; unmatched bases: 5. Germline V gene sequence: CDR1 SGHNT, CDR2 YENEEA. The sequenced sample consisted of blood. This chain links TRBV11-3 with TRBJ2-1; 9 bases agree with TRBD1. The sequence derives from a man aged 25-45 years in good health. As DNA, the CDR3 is TGTGCCAGCAGCTTAGAGGGACAGGGAGGCCATGAGCAGTTCTTC. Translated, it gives CASSLEGQGGHEQFF.